The clone carrying this T cell receptor (beta chain) was counted a few times. The RNA, roughly 0.5 to 1 ug, was put through reverse transcription using random hexamers. TCRdb fed the immunoSEQ multiplex PCR reads into MiXCR, producing one record per CDR3 protein. This table holds 250,000 to 300,000 distinct CDR3 sequences, approximately 89% found once. This entry belongs to a study of CD8 T cells in Susac syndrome. The V and J ends lost 2 bases and 0 bases respectively, with 4 bases between them. The length of the CDR3 is 14 residues. From germline, CDR1 is SEHNR and CDR2 FQNEAQ (reference sequence). This chain connects TRBV7-9 to TRBJ1-4, with no clear D. The TCR comes from a human donor with multiple sclerosis. Material: CD8+ T cells from PBMCs. The CDR3 here is CASSLLATNEKLFF. The CDR3, as DNA: TGTGCCAGCAGCTTATTGGCAACTAATGAAAAACTGTTTTTT. Full variable domain (missing parts from reference TRBV7-9 and TRBJ1-4): DTGVSQNPRHKITKRGQNVTFRCDPISEHNRLYWYRQTLGQGPEFLTYFQNEAQLEKSRLLSDRFSAERPKGSFSTLEIQRTEQGDSAMYLCASSLLATNEKLFFGSGTQLSVL.